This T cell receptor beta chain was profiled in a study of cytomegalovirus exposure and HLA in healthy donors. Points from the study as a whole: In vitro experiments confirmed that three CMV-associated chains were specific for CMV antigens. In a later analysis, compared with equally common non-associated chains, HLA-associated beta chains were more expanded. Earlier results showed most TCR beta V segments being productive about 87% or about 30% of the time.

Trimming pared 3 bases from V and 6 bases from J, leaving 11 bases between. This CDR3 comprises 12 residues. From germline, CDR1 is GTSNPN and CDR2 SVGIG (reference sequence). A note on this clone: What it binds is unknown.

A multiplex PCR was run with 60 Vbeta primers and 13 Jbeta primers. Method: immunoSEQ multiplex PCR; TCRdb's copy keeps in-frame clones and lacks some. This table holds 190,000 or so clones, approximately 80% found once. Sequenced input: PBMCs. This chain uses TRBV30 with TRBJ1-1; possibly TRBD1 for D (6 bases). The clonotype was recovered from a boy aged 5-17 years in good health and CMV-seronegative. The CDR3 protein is CAWSLGGPEAFF. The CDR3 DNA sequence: TGTGCCTGGAGCTTGGGGGGGCCTGAAGCTTTCTTT.